Presented here are 10 T cell receptor beta chains from one specimen sequenced in a study of cytomegalovirus exposure and HLA in healthy donors. The PCR was carried out with 60 Vbeta primers and 13 Jbeta primers. The assay was immunoSEQ multiplex PCR, and TCRdb's table has in-frame clones only and misses some. The data hold over 45,000 clones, with around 81% observed a single time. Sequencing was done on a sample of PBMCs. Every receptor here comes from a boy younger than 18 in good health and CMV-seropositive.

V gene TRBV19 combines with J gene TRBJ1-1; 12 bases map to TRBD1. V was clipped by 7 bases and J by 4 bases; unmatched bases: 10. From germline, CDR1 is LNHDA and CDR2 SQIVND (reference sequence). This CDR3 is built from 16 residues. As DNA, the CDR3 is TGTGCCAGTACCCACCGGGACAGGGGGCTAGGCACTGAAGCTTTCTTT. Amino acids: CASTHRDRGLGTEAFF.

This chain connects TRBV12-5 to TRBJ2-3; D might be TRBD2 (5 bases). V was cut by 5 bases and J by 3 bases, with 18 bases left in between. This CDR3 comprises 16 residues. Germline CDR1 LGHNT, CDR2 FRNRAP. CDR3 coding DNA: TGTGCTAGTGGTCCCCGGGGTGGCGGCTCGACAGATACGCAGTATTTT. Protein sequence: CASGPRGGGSTDTQYF. Together with reference TRBV12-5 and TRBJ2-3, the CDR3 gives the full variable domain: DARVTQTPRHKVTEMGQEVTMRCQPILGHNTVFWYRQTMMQGLELLAYFRNRAPLDDSGMPKDRFSAEMPDATLATLKIQPSEPRDSAVYFCASGPRGGGSTDTQYFGPGTRLTVL.

In DNA, the CDR3 is TGTGCCAGTTCTAAGGGGCTTGACTCCTACAATGAGCAGTTCTTC. Translated: CASSKGLDSYNEQFF. The chain joins TRBV19 to TRBJ2-1; a weak D match, TRBD1 (5 bases). The CDR3 runs 15 residues. Trimming removed 8 bases from V and 0 bases from J, with 14 bases in between. Germline values: CDR1 LNHDA, CDR2 SQIVND (reference sequence).

This chain links TRBV29-1 with TRBJ2-6; D possibly corresponds to TRBD2 (5 bases). Trimming removed 3 bases at V and 4 bases at J, with 10 bases between. This CDR3 is built from 14 residues. Germline lookup yields CDR1 SQVTM and CDR2 ANQGSEA. CDR3 loop: CSVERGNGANVLTF. The DNA of the CDR3 is TGCAGCGTTGAGAGAGGGAACGGGGCCAACGTCCTGACTTTC.

The chain has TRBV5-1 and TRBJ1-6; 10 nucleotides align to TRBD1. CDR3 length: 17 residues. The ends lost 5 bases at V and 7 bases at J; junction bases unmatched: 12. CDR1 and CDR2 from the germline V gene are SGHRS and YFSETQ. Written as DNA, the CDR3 is TGCGCCAGCAGTCGTGAGGGACAGGGGCTTGGAAATTCACCCCTCCACTTT. Protein: CASSREGQGLGNSPLHF. Supplemented by reference TRBV5-1 and TRBJ1-6, the full variable domain reads KAGVTQTPRYLIKTRGQQVTLSCSPISGHRSVSWYQQTPGQGLQFLFEYFSETQRNKGNFPGRFSGRQFSNSRSEMNVSTLELGDSALYLCASSREGQGLGNSPLHFGNGTRLTVT.

This chain joins TRBV18 and TRBJ2-7; the D is unclear. Trimming shortened V by 3 bases and J by 3 bases, and 15 bases separated the two germline ends. The CDR3 sequence is 15 residues long. Germline V gene lookup returns CDR1 KGHSH and CDR2 LQKENI. For the CDR3, the DNA is TGTGCCAGCTCACCCTCTCTGGGCACAGACTACGAGCAGTACTTC. The encoded protein is CASSPSLGTDYEQYF.

The CDR3 DNA reads TGTGCCAGCAGTCCGACAGGGGAGGGCAATCAGCCCCAGCATTTT. Translation: CASSPTGEGNQPQHF. The V call is TRBV2, the J call TRBJ1-5, with 8 bases identical to TRBD1. Germline V CDR1 and CDR2: SNHLY, FYNNEI. Losses at the gene ends were 5 bases for V and 2 bases for J; bases not matched to a gene: 5. This CDR3 is 15 amino acids long.

This clone was counted once. This chain uses TRBV9 with TRBJ1-4; tentative D call: TRBD1 (6 bases). The CDR3 is made up of 15 amino acids. The V gene lost 0 bases and the J gene lost 0 bases, with 6 bases spanning the gap. CDR1 and CDR2 (germline): SGDLS, YYNGEE. CDR3 residues: CASSVGTATNEKLFF. Written as DNA, the CDR3 is TGTGCCAGCAGCGTAGGGACAGCAACTAATGAAAAACTGTTTTTT.

This chain links TRBV5-1 with TRBJ2-2; D is unclear. Germline-derived CDR1 and CDR2 are SGHRS and YFSETQ. This CDR3 contains 15 residues. The germline V and J ends were trimmed by 0 bases and 4 bases, with 10 bases remaining between them. CDR3 coding DNA: TGCGCCAGCAGCTTGGGCCTAGAGTCCACCGGGGAGCTGTTTTTT. Amino acid sequence: CASSLGLESTGELFF.

This clone has a handful of counts. This chain links TRBV4-2 with TRBJ2-3; TRBD2 agrees at 8 bases. Germline lookup yields CDR1 LGHNA and CDR2 YNFKEQ. This CDR3 region has 16 residues. V lost 1 base and J lost 4; bases outside the gene matches: 7. The CDR3 nucleotides read TGTGCCAGCAGCCAAGCCGGGGGGGGACCTCCAGATACGCAGTATTTT. It codes for CASSQAGGGPPDTQYF.